These 3 T cell receptor beta chains share one sample of origin, sequenced in a study of shared clonotypes between healthy human individuals. Sequencing used immunoSEQ multiplex PCR; TCRdb keeps in-frame clones, though not all of them. The sample includes fewer than 600,000 clones, approximately 80% of them seen just once. Sequencing was done on a sample of PBMCs. The receptors come from a woman aged 40 to 49 in good health. Some clones in this sample may be carry-over from other donors' samples.

Worth noting for this clone: The likely explanation is a read error, given a far larger clone one base away. At the DNA level, this CDR3 is encoded by other sequences in the same sample as well. CDR3: CASSDADRDDYEQHF. CDR3 sequence (DNA): TGTGCCAGCAGTGATGCGGACAGGGACGACTACGAGCAGCACTTC. J is TRBJ2-7 and V is TRBV25-1, with 8 bases lining up with TRBD1. CDR1 and CDR2 from the germline V gene are MGHDK and SYGVNS. This CDR3 has 15 amino acids.

V gene TRBV18 combines with J gene TRBJ2-1, with 9 bases fitting TRBD2. Trimming removed 4 bases from V and 5 bases from J; junction bases left unmatched: 3. CDR3 length: 14 amino acids. The germline V gene has CDR1 KGHSH and CDR2 LQKENI. This chain's CDR3 is CASSQRLADNEQFF. CDR3 in DNA: TGTGCCAGCTCACAGAGACTAGCGGACAATGAGCAGTTCTTC.

This sequence joins TRBV4-3 and TRBJ1-2; D is ambiguous. Germline V gene sequence: CDR1 LGHNA, CDR2 YSLEER. The V and J ends lost 0 bases and 4 bases respectively, with 9 bases between them. The CDR3 spans 14 residues. The CDR3 nucleotides are TGCGCCAGCAGCCAAGAGGGTGGCAGCTATGGCTACACCTTC. Translating gives CASSQEGGSYGYTF.